Included here is one T cell receptor (beta chain) sequence, with context. Its antigen is unknown. No much larger clone is present one base from it, and per-base qualities are unavailable. Trimming takes 0 bases from V and 1 base from J, and the germline ends sit 7 bases apart. Reading the germline V gene gives CDR1 SGDLS and CDR2 YYNGEE. Reading from cysteine to phenylalanine, the CDR3 counts 14 amino acids. Here the CDR3 DNA is all that survives: 42 bases in frame from base 1. The record originates from a study of T cells in localized non-small cell lung cancer (dated by TCRdb to 2020 to 2022). About the investigation overall: The study examined T cell repertoires in a few hundred patients with early-stage NSCLC and compared tumors with uninvolved tumor-adjacent lungs. The cohort was made up of around 220 treatment-naive NSCLC patients whose localized lung tumors had been resected. The mean age of the NSCLC patients was around 65 years, with 130 or so men and around 99 women. What the study reported, not specific to this receptor: Multi-region tumor sequencing was not performed, so intratumor heterogeneity could not be excluded. A median of 57 of the top 100 tumor clones were detected in paired uninvolved adjacent lung, and under 30 of these tumor clones were also found among the top 100 clones of the paired uninvolved adjacent lung. Because the study design was exploratory, TCR variables were selected using unadjusted p-values without false-discovery rate correction. Uninvolved tumor-adjacent lung showed the highest T cell clonality, higher than tumor, which suggests more focused antigenic responses in the uninvolved tumor-adjacent lung. Higher T cell density in blood was associated with longer overall survival, whereas higher clonality in adjacent lung was associated with shorter survival.

At diagnosis, tumor, uninvolved tumor-adjacent lung and peripheral blood were collected and then preserved as a mix of FFPE and fresh-frozen material. For TCR repertoire profiling, blood samples were analyzed as peripheral blood mononuclear cells. TCR beta CDR3 regions were sequenced from DNA using the immunoSEQ Assay. Processing in the source paper ran as follows. To compute T cell density, TCR beta template counts were normalized to usable DNA, which was estimated by amplifying housekeeping genes. Richness was estimated using the preseqR package, with extrapolation to 400,000 templates for PBMC samples and to 120,000 templates for tissue samples. Clonality was calculated as one minus Pielou's evenness. Differential abundance testing on productive amino-acid clonotypes, with a minimum total count of 5 and an alpha of 0.1, was used to identify tissue-enriched TCRs. Repertoire overlap between compartments was quantified with the Jaccard Index and Morisita Overlap Index. GLIPH grouped TCR beta CDR3s together with public tetramer-defined viral CDR3s, and a viral motif had to include at least three viral sequences and show V-gene enrichment. The immuneACCESS repertoire file appears here via TCRdb, limited to in-frame rearrangements. These files lack a portion of the clones; in checked studies, under half of the deficit traces to unresolved V genes, and the cause of the others is not known. The V and J calls and the clone size are those of that table, but D and trimming were determined from the DNA. The sample has tens of thousands of clones on record, approximately 80% of them singletons. 15% to 20% of the sample belongs to the ten largest clones.

This clonotype originated in a male donor at least 60 years old with stage III squamous cell lung carcinoma. The chain is encoded by TRBV9 joined to TRBJ1-1; the D gene assignment is ambiguous. This material consisted of peripheral blood, taken before any cancer treatment. The DNA reads TGTGCCAGCAGCGTAGGATCGTGGAACACTGAAGCTTTCTTT. Its protein product is CASSVGSWNTEAFF.